The source of this T cell receptor (beta chain) is a study of OX40 agonist ivuxolimab in advanced cancers. Some background on the complete study: The costimulatory receptor OX40 (CD134) was targeted by ivuxolimab, a fully human IgG2 agonistic monoclonal antibody. Intravenous ivuxolimab was administered to patients every 2 weeks at six dose levels: 0.01, 0.1, 0.3, 1.5, 3 and 10 mg/kg. Among the roughly 50 dose-escalation patients, around 20 had hepatocellular carcinoma, around 15 melanoma, 9 renal cell carcinoma and 9 head and neck cancer. A male proportion of roughly 80% and a mean age of 60 years, ranging from about 20 to 80, were recorded for the dose-escalation cohort. Patients were allowed to have had prior anti-PD-1, anti-PD-L1 or anti-CTLA-4 therapy, and roughly 40% of the dose-escalation patients had previously received checkpoint inhibitors. Partial responses were achieved by three dose-escalation patients, of whom one had hepatocellular carcinoma and two had cutaneous melanoma. The purpose of peripheral TCRbeta sequencing was to test whether ivuxolimab changed TCR sequence diversity and led to clonal T-cell expansion. The paper covers the monotherapy dose-escalation part of the phase I ivuxolimab trial, which included N of about 56 patients.

The investigation overall reported the following: Low levels of normalized T-cell clonal expansion were also seen in some patients who did not respond. After ivuxolimab, CD8+ T cells had more expanded clones than CD4+ T cells on average. Partial responders in the 0.1-3.0 mg/kg groups had among the lowest normalized peripheral clonal expansion, especially among CD8+ T cells. At doses from 0.1 to 3.0 mg/kg, clonal expansion was seen in both CD4+ and CD8+ blood T cells between baseline and week 6. Which antigens the clonally expanded peripheral T cells were specific for was not determined.

CDR3 length: 14 amino acids, cysteine to phenylalanine. This entry keeps only the CDR3 DNA: 42 bases, framed from base 1. CDR1 and CDR2 were assigned from the germline V gene as MDHEN and SYDVKM. V is pared back by 5 bases and J by 0 bases, with 8 bases lying between the germline termini. Genomic DNA was isolated from the sorted cells so that the TCRbeta CDR3 region could be sequenced. The immunoSEQ Assay was used for sequencing of TCRbeta CDR3 regions. TCRdb re-hosts the immuneACCESS table, in-frame sequences only. Its copies lack some clones; in the studies checked, an unresolved V gene accounts for under half of them, and the cause for the rest is not known. The sample data list tens of thousands of clones, and over 80% of these were observed just once. Together, the top ten hold approximately 11% of the sample. Regarding this clone: Its antigen is currently not known. No base quality values were provided; no much bigger clone lies one nucleotide off.

Patients with a history of autoimmune disease or receiving systemic immunosuppression were excluded from the trial. In every dose cohort, peripheral blood was drawn for TCR sequencing at baseline, cycle 4 day 1, and cycle 7 day 1. Samples were obtained from an open-label, multicenter, first-in-human phase I dose-escalation trial of ivuxolimab. Adults with locally advanced or metastatic melanoma, renal cell, hepatocellular, or head and neck squamous cell carcinoma were enrolled in the trial. CD4+ and CD8+ T cells were sorted separately from peripheral blood before TCR sequencing. The rearrangement combines TRBV28 with TRBJ2-1, with no confident D gene call. Sequenced here: CD4+ or CD8+ T cells sorted from blood, sampled in a trial of the OX40 agonist ivuxolimab. This TCR came from an adult with an advanced solid tumor such as melanoma, head and neck, liver or kidney cancer. The DNA is as follows: TGTGCCAGCAGTCTGCTCAGCTCCTACAATGAGCAGTTCTTC. This gives the protein CASSLLSSYNEQFF.